This is a list of T cell receptor beta chains from one sample in a study of early T cells in non-severe SARS-CoV-2 infection. One entry per CDR3 protein results from TCRdb running MiXCR on the 5' RACE reads. The table shows tens of thousands of distinct CDR3 sequences, with approximately 12% occurring only once. The specimen comprised whole blood, sampled at baseline. These receptor sequences come from an adult who was a healthcare worker with PCR-confirmed SARS-CoV-2 infection or an uninfected control (not recorded which). The donor label of this sample is uncertain. Each CDR3 is given with its conserved first and last residue. A D gene is named only where the DNA matches it firmly. Clone size is not always given. Where it is, it says once, few, many or a class for expanded clones.

v_gene	abundance	d_gene	j_gene	CDR3aa	CDR3nt
TRBV5-6	few	-	TRBJ1-1	CASSSDSGTEAFF	TGTGCCAGCAGCTCCGACAGTGGGACTGAAGCTTTCTTT
TRBV7-8	-	-	TRBJ1-1	CASSLVYPNTEAFF	TGTGCCAGCAGCTTAGTTTATCCGAACACTGAAGCTTTCTTT
TRBV6-1	-	TRBD2	TRBJ2-1	CASMGLAAEQFF	TGTGCCAGCATGGGACTAGCTGCTGAGCAGTTCTTC
TRBV20-1	-	-	TRBJ2-1	CSAAARGHSGGNEQFF	TGCAGTGCAGCAGCGCGGGGTCATTCAGGGGGGAATGAGCAGTTCTTC
TRBV18	-	-	TRBJ1-4	CASSPPVGEKLFF	TGTGCCAGCTCACCACCAGTGGGGGAAAAACTGTTTTTT
TRBV19	-	-	TRBJ1-5	CASTWGGNQPQHF	TGTGCCTCGACCTGGGGGGGCAATCAGCCCCAGCATTTT
TRBV12-3/TRBV12-4	many	-	TRBJ1-4	CASSLAGRLGLFF	TGTGCCAGCAGTTTAGCGGGAAGACTAGGACTGTTTTTT
TRBV7-6	many	-	TRBJ2-3	CASSQPADGDTQYF	TGTGCCAGCAGTCAACCCGCGGACGGAGATACGCAGTATTTT
TRBV6-6	-	-	TRBJ1-5	CASSFAGNQPQHF	TGTGCCAGCAGTTTCGCAGGGAATCAGCCCCAGCATTTT
TRBV6-4	-	TRBD2	TRBJ2-1	CASSVGGGDNEQFF	TGTGCCAGCAGTGTGGGGGGAGGGGACAATGAGCAGTTCTTC
TRBV28	-	TRBD1	TRBJ2-1	CASSLSRTGRFLGDEQFF	TGTGCCAGCAGTCTGTCCCGGACAGGCCGCTTTCTCGGGGATGAGCAGTTCTTC
TRBV12-3/TRBV12-4	-	-	TRBJ1-3	CASSFSAGNTIYF	TGTGCCAGCAGTTTCTCTGCTGGAAACACCATATATTTT
TRBV2	many	-	TRBJ2-7	CATAGGMGEQYF	TGTGCCACCGCCGGGGGAATGGGCGAGCAGTACTTC
TRBV7-2	many	TRBD2	TRBJ2-1	CASSPERGGVEQFF	TGTGCCAGCAGCCCCGAGCGGGGGGGCGTTGAGCAGTTCTTC
TRBV5-1	many	TRBD1	TRBJ2-1	CASSTGTGYNEQFF	TGCGCCAGCAGCACCGGGACAGGGTACAATGAGCAGTTCTTC
TRBV27	medium-sized	-	TRBJ1-1	CASSLRRVAQTNTEAFF	TGTGCCAGCAGTTTACGTCGTGTTGCACAAACTAACACTGAAGCTTTCTTT
TRBV6-2/TRBV6-3	few	-	TRBJ1-5	CATSLWGGNQPQHF	TGTGCCACCTCCCTCTGGGGGGGCAATCAGCCCCAGCATTTT
TRBV19	-	-	TRBJ2-1	CASSILSTNPYNEQFF	TGTGCCAGTAGTATTTTGTCCACGAACCCCTACAATGAGCAGTTCTTC
TRBV6-1	-	TRBD2	TRBJ2-5	CAGGDSPGSGETQYF	TGTGCCGGGGGGGATTCTCCTGGAAGCGGCGAGACCCAGTACTTC
TRBV7-6	-	-	TRBJ2-5	CASSLGLAPWEETQYF	TGTGCCAGCAGCTTAGGGCTAGCGCCCTGGGAAGAGACCCAGTACTTC
TRBV29-1	few	-	TRBJ2-3	CSVEDLATDTQYF	TGCAGCGTTGAAGATCTGGCCACTGATACGCAGTATTTT
TRBV29-1	-	TRBD1	TRBJ1-3	CSARTGESPPSSGNTIYF	TGCAGCGCACGGACAGGGGAATCGCCACCGTCCTCTGGAAACACCATATATTTT
TRBV14	many	-	TRBJ1-3	CASRGSGNTIYF	TGTGCCAGCAGGGGCTCTGGAAACACCATATATTTT
TRBV7-8	many	-	TRBJ2-5	CASSRGGYGPRETQYF	TGTGCCAGCAGCCGAGGAGGGTACGGTCCACGGGAGACCCAGTACTTC
TRBV10-2	many	-	TRBJ2-1	CASTPRGEQFF	TGCGCCAGCACCCCGAGGGGTGAGCAGTTCTTC
TRBV20-1	few	TRBD1	TRBJ1-2	CSASRPGQRYYGYTF	TGCAGTGCTAGCCGACCGGGACAGAGATACTATGGCTACACCTTC
TRBV7-9	-	-	TRBJ2-5	CASSLSERAETQYF	TGTGCCAGCAGCTTAAGCGAGCGGGCGGAGACCCAGTACTTC
TRBV7-2	-	-	TRBJ1-1	CASSLGRNGIEAFF	TGTGCCAGCAGCTTAGGCAGGAACGGGATCGAAGCTTTCTTT
TRBV15	-	TRBD1	TRBJ1-1	CATSRGLGTGDTEAFF	TGTGCCACCAGCAGAGGCCTCGGGACAGGAGACACTGAAGCTTTCTTT
TRBV27	-	-	TRBJ1-1	CASGWGDTEAFF	TGTGCCAGCGGGTGGGGAGACACTGAAGCTTTCTTT
TRBV2	-	-	TRBJ2-3	CASNDITSTDTQYF	TGTGCCAGCAACGACATCACTAGCACAGATACGCAGTATTTT
TRBV6-5	-	-	TRBJ2-7	CASSRAGISYEQYF	TGTGCCAGCAGTCGCGCCGGGATCTCCTACGAGCAGTACTTC
TRBV11-2	-	-	TRBJ2-5	CASSSQQETQYF	TGTGCCAGCAGCTCCCAACAAGAGACCCAGTACTTC
TRBV4-1	many	-	TRBJ2-1	CASSPRLDLLITSSYNEQFF	TGCGCCAGCAGTCCCCGACTAGACCTACTGATCACTAGCTCCTACAATGAGCAGTTCTTC
TRBV7-2	-	-	TRBJ1-4	CASSLEAEKLFF	TGTGCCAGCAGCTTAGAAGCTGAAAAACTGTTTTTT
TRBV5-1	-	-	TRBJ2-3	CASSLAQSPQYF	TGCGCCAGCAGCTTGGCGCAGAGTCCGCAGTATTTT
TRBV20-1	-	-	TRBJ2-1	CSASFKGTLKENEQFF	TGCAGTGCTAGTTTTAAGGGGACCCTCAAAGAGAATGAGCAGTTCTTC
TRBV29-1	few	-	TRBJ2-5	CSVEVGRRETQYF	TGCAGCGTTGAAGTTGGCCGGAGGGAGACCCAGTACTTC
TRBV14	few	-	TRBJ2-1	CASSYRRGVHIEQFF	TGTGCCAGCAGTTATCGGCGGGGAGTCCACATCGAGCAGTTCTTC
TRBV7-8	few	-	TRBJ1-1	CASSLVVTVGRAEAFF	TGTGCCAGCAGCTTAGTTGTAACGGTAGGCCGCGCTGAAGCTTTCTTT
TRBV10-3	-	-	TRBJ2-6	CAILRGTGPFGANVLTF	TGTGCCATCCTGCGGGGGACAGGCCCTTTCGGGGCCAACGTCCTGACTTTC
TRBV28	-	-	TRBJ2-3	CASSSGVRDGADTQYF	TGTGCCAGCAGTTCCGGGGTCAGGGACGGGGCAGATACGCAGTATTTT
TRBV20-1	medium-sized	TRBD2	TRBJ2-7	CSATSAQSSGPYEQYF	TGCAGTGCTACATCGGCACAGTCTAGCGGCCCCTACGAGCAGTACTTC
TRBV15	-	-	TRBJ2-7	CATSRDRTADYEQYF	TGTGCCACCAGCAGAGATAGGACTGCGGACTACGAGCAGTACTTC
TRBV4-1	few	TRBD1	TRBJ2-5	CASSRTGGQETQYF	TGCGCCAGCAGCCGGACAGGGGGGCAAGAGACCCAGTACTTC
TRBV29-1	few	-	TRBJ2-1	CSVVGGSYNEQFF	TGCAGCGTTGTAGGTGGCTCCTACAATGAGCAGTTCTTC
TRBV20-1	many	TRBD2	TRBJ2-3	CSAQLAGATDTQYF	TGCAGTGCGCAACTAGCGGGAGCGACAGATACGCAGTATTTT
TRBV6-5	few	-	TRBJ1-5	CASSYSHQGNQPQHF	TGTGCCAGCAGTTATAGCCACCAAGGCAATCAGCCCCAGCATTTT
TRBV2	-	-	TRBJ1-1	CASTLMGGTEAFF	TGTGCCAGCACCTTGATGGGAGGCACTGAAGCTTTCTTT
TRBV6-5	many	-	TRBJ1-4	CASSSRALYEKLFF	TGTGCCAGCAGCTCACGGGCCCTCTACGAAAAACTGTTTTTT
TRBV9	few	TRBD1	TRBJ2-1	CASRTDRDNEQFF	TGTGCCAGCAGGACGGACAGGGACAATGAGCAGTTCTTC
TRBV9	few	TRBD1	TRBJ2-3	CASSLQGALADTQYF	TGTGCCAGCAGTCTACAGGGGGCGCTGGCAGATACGCAGTATTTT
TRBV6-6	-	-	TRBJ1-5	CASSYSQSLGNQPQHF	TGTGCCAGCAGTTACTCCCAGTCGCTGGGCAATCAGCCCCAGCATTTT
TRBV20-1	few	TRBD2	TRBJ2-5	CSALAGLQETQYF	TGCAGTGCCCTAGCGGGGCTACAAGAGACCCAGTACTTC
TRBV7-9	-	-	TRBJ2-3	CASSLGGADTQYF	TGTGCCAGCAGCTTGGGGGGAGCAGATACGCAGTATTTT
TRBV7-2	many	-	TRBJ2-7	CASSLATSAYEQYF	TGTGCCAGCAGCTTAGCAACTTCAGCCTACGAGCAGTACTTC
TRBV5-1	few	TRBD1	TRBJ2-2	CASSSTGVDTGELFF	TGCGCCAGCAGCTCAACAGGGGTCGACACCGGGGAGCTGTTTTTT
TRBV7-3	many	-	TRBJ2-2	CASSLRSGNTGELFF	TGTGCCAGCAGCTTGCGTAGCGGGAACACCGGGGAGCTGTTTTTT
TRBV14	-	TRBD2	TRBJ2-5	CASSQLAGYQETQYF	TGTGCCAGCAGCCAACTAGCGGGTTATCAAGAGACCCAGTACTTC